The 27 T cell receptor beta chains presented below share a single source sample, sequenced in a study of blood T cell repertoires in COVID-19. Data came from immunoSEQ multiplex PCR; TCRdb stores just in-frame clones and leaves some out. This table holds about 120,000 clones, 75% to 90% found once. Material for sequencing was peripheral blood. Every receptor here comes from a man in his 70s with active or convalescent COVID-19.

This clone occurred once. The rearrangement links TRBV4-1 to TRBJ1-5, with 7 nucleotides matching TRBD1. Germline V gene data show CDR1 as MGHRA and CDR2 as YSYEKL. The CDR3 contains 17 residues. The V gene end was trimmed by 3 bases and the J gene end by 6 bases; junction bases not matched to a gene: 14. The CDR3 spells CASSQGIQTGRGQPQHF. DNA of the CDR3: TGCGCCAGCAGCCAGGGGATCCAGACAGGGCGGGGTCAGCCCCAGCATTTT.

This chain links TRBV11-3 with TRBJ2-3; 9 nucleotides line up with TRBD2. CDR3 length equals 17 residues. The germline gives CDR1 SGHNT, CDR2 YENEEA. V trimming: 7 bases; J trimming: 1 base; junction bases outside the gene matches: 12. The CDR3: CASTLGAGGPRTDTQYF. The CDR3 DNA is TGTGCCAGCACCCTAGGGGCGGGAGGGCCTCGCACAGATACGCAGTATTTT.

Concerning this clone itself: Its ends do not fully match the called genes, so a read error is possible. The rearrangement joins TRBV6-2 or TRBV6-3 to TRBJ1-2; D unresolved. This CDR3 is built from 16 residues. Germline loops: CDR1 MNHEY, CDR2 SVGEGT. CDR3 DNA sequence: TGTGCCAGCAATTACCCCTCCGGGATCCCTAACTATGGCTACACCTTC. The encoded protein is CASNYPSGIPNYGYTF.

This chain joins TRBV5-1 and TRBJ1-2; 11 bases are a match to TRBD1. The ends lost 0 bases at V and 6 bases at J; junction bases unmatched: 10. The CDR3 consists of 17 residues. Germline CDR1 reads SGHRS; CDR2 reads YFSETQ. The CDR3 DNA reads as TGCGCCAGCAGCTTGGATTCGGGGACAGGGGGTGGTGATGGCTACACCTTC. Amino acid sequence: CASSLDSGTGGGDGYTF.

The rearrangement joins TRBV14 to TRBJ1-1; 7 positions match TRBD1. V lost 1 base to trimming and J lost 0 bases; unmatched junction nucleotides: 8. Germline values: CDR1 SGHDN, CDR2 FVKESK. This CDR3 region has 17 residues. The CDR3 DNA is TGTGCCAGCAGCCAAGCCGGGACAGTTAAGATGAACACTGAAGCTTTCTTT. Its protein is CASSQAGTVKMNTEAFF.

Comment on this clone: One junction end disagrees with the germline gene, perhaps due to a read error. Different DNA sequences within this sample yield the same CDR3. The rearrangement links TRBV13 to TRBJ2-7, with TRBD2 matching 8 bases. CDR1 and CDR2 from the germline V gene are PRHDT and FYEKMQ (reference sequence). The CDR3 runs to 15 residues. CDR3 nucleotides: TGCGCCAGCAGGTCCGGGGGGGGGCTAACCTACGAGCAGTACTTC. It codes for CASRSGGGLTYEQYF.

As concerns this clone: Other DNA sequences in the same sample also yield this CDR3. V and J are TRBV9 and TRBJ1-1, with 8 positions matching TRBD1. Germline lookup yields CDR1 SGDLS and CDR2 YYNGEE. The CDR3 length is 14 residues. Losses at the gene ends were 5 bases for V and 3 bases for J; bases not matched to a gene: 6. The CDR3 loop reads CASSPLTGDTEAFF. CDR3 in DNA: TGTGCCAGCAGTCCTCTGACAGGGGACACTGAAGCTTTCTTT.

This chain joins TRBV5-8 and TRBJ2-5; TRBD2 agrees at 14 bases. Germline V gene sequence: CDR1 SGHTS, CDR2 YDEGEE. V shed 4 bases, J shed 2 bases, and the junction held 4 bases outside the gene matches. The CDR3 loop spans 16 amino acids. The chain's CDR3 is CASSKGTSGSQETQYF. As DNA, the CDR3 is TGTGCCAGCAGCAAAGGGACTAGCGGGAGTCAAGAGACCCAGTACTTC.

The chain combines TRBV5-4 with TRBJ1-1, with D possibly being TRBD1 (5 bases). Germline-derived CDR1 and CDR2 are SGHNT and YYREEE (reference sequence). This CDR3 comprises 18 residues. The V end lost 0 bases, the J end lost 3 bases, and 21 bases lay between the germline ends. In nucleotides, the CDR3 is TGTGCCAGCAGCTTGGGGGAATGGGGGGTCGGGAGGGACACTGAAGCTTTCTTT. Translating gives CASSLGEWGVGRDTEAFF.

The V call is TRBV18, the J call TRBJ2-3; D not certain. CDR3 length equals 14 residues. Germline CDR1 KGHSH, CDR2 LQKENI. V was clipped by 4 bases and J by 0 bases, with 8 bases between them. The CDR3 loop is CASSRSQSTDTQYF. In DNA, the CDR3 is TGTGCCAGCTCACGTTCCCAAAGCACAGATACGCAGTATTTT.

CDR3 region: CASSSSGRYEQYF. Written as DNA, the CDR3 is TGTGCCAGCAGTTCTAGCGGGCGTTACGAGCAGTACTTC. The chain joins TRBV6-6 to TRBJ2-7; 8 bases fit TRBD2. CDR3 size: 13 residues. Trimming took 4 bases from V and 4 from J; bases not matched to a gene: 3. Germline values: CDR1 MNHNY, CDR2 SVGAGI (reference sequence).

This chain connects TRBV7-2 to TRBJ2-5; 9 bases match TRBD2. Per germline, CDR1 SGHTA and CDR2 FQGNSA. Trimming cost V 1 base and J 6 bases; bases outside gene matches: 3. The CDR3 has 14 amino acids. The CDR3 nucleotides read TGTGCCAGCAGCTTAGGGACTAGCGTGCAGACCCAGTACTTC. It specifies CASSLGTSVQTQYF.

The rearrangement joins TRBV28 to TRBJ1-2; 9 bases align to TRBD1. CDR1 MDHEN and CDR2 SYDVKM come from the germline V gene. The CDR3 sequence is 15 residues long. The ends lost 6 bases at V and 5 bases at J; junction bases unmatched: 10. The CDR3 spells CASRYPRTGVYGYTF. The CDR3 coding sequence is TGTGCCAGCAGATATCCCCGGACAGGGGTTTATGGCTACACCTTC.

The CDR3 bases are TGTGCCAGCAGCTTATCTAGCACAAGCACAGATACGCAGTATTTT. It codes for CASSLSSTSTDTQYF. V and J are TRBV7-2 and TRBJ2-3, with TRBD2 as a possible D gene (5 bases). V lost 2 bases to trimming and J lost 0 bases, with 9 bases between them. The CDR3 is 15 residues long. From germline, CDR1 is SGHTA and CDR2 FQGNSA.

As DNA, the CDR3 is TGCGCCAGCAGTTCCGGTTACAATGAGCAGTTCTTC. It translates to CASSSGYNEQFF. The V gene is TRBV5-1, the J gene TRBJ2-1; the D is unclear. Germline CDR1 and CDR2: SGHRS and YFSETQ. Trimming removed 5 bases at V and 4 bases at J, with 7 bases between. The CDR3 runs 12 residues.

The chain has TRBV19 and TRBJ2-1; 10 bases are shared with TRBD1. In germline, CDR1 is LNHDA, CDR2 SQIVND (reference sequence). The CDR3 length is 16 residues. V shed 5 bases and J 3 bases; nucleotides not matched to a gene: 7. CDR3 residues: CASSSRDRGFYNEQFF. CDR3 nucleotides: TGTGCCAGTAGTTCCCGGGACAGGGGATTCTACAATGAGCAGTTCTTC.

This clone was seen only once. The J gene is TRBJ2-2, the V gene TRBV5-1; maybe TRBD1 (6 bases). The ends were cut back, 5 bases at V and 6 bases at J, with 11 bases in the middle. This CDR3 is built from 13 residues. Germline V gene data show CDR1 as SGHRS and CDR2 as YFSETQ. The CDR3 loop reads CASRVGGPGELFF. CDR3 nucleotides: TGCGCCAGCAGGGTAGGGGGACCCGGGGAGCTGTTTTTT. The variable domain in full, completed from reference TRBV5-1 and TRBJ2-2, reads KAGVTQTPRYLIKTRGQQVTLSCSPISGHRSVSWYQQTPGQGLQFLFEYFSETQRNKGNFPGRFSGRQFSNSRSEMNVSTLELGDSALYLCASRVGGPGELFFGEGSRLTVL.

This sequence joins TRBV10-1 and TRBJ2-7, with D possibly being TRBD1 (6 bases). The V gene lost 3 bases and the J gene lost 2 bases, with 20 bases spanning the gap. Germline CDR1 reads WNHNN; CDR2 reads SYGVQD (reference sequence). The CDR3 loop spans 17 amino acids. This chain's CDR3 is CASSDHTGMGTTYEQYF. The CDR3 DNA reads as TGCGCCAGCAGTGACCATACAGGGATGGGTACGACCTACGAGCAGTACTTC.

The V call is TRBV9, the J call TRBJ2-2, with no clear D. This CDR3 comprises 12 residues. Germline values: CDR1 SGDLS, CDR2 YYNGEE. V lost 1 base and J 6 bases, leaving 4 bases between the germline ends. The CDR3 nucleotides read TGTGCCAGCAGCGTATTCGCCGGGGAGCTGTTTTTT. This gives the protein CASSVFAGELFF.

The V and J genes are TRBV28 and TRBJ2-7, with 7 bases fitting TRBD2. In germline, CDR1 is MDHEN, CDR2 SYDVKM. Trimming removed 2 bases from V and 3 bases from J; junction bases left unmatched: 4. CDR3 length: 14 residues. The CDR3 nucleotides are TGTGCCAGCAGTTTAGGGGGGGAAGGCTACGAGCAGTACTTC. It yields the protein CASSLGGEGYEQYF.

This chain uses TRBV11-2 with TRBJ2-5; D may be TRBD2 (5 bases). Looked up from germline, CDR1 is SGHAT and CDR2 is FQNNGV. The length of the CDR3 is 13 residues. The germline V and J ends were trimmed by 4 bases and 5 bases, with 11 bases remaining between them. The CDR3 sequence: CASSWAPGETQYF. The CDR3 coding sequence is TGTGCCAGCAGCTGGGCGCCGGGGGAGACCCAGTACTTC.

The sample holds one count of this clone. The CDR3, as DNA: TGTGCCATCACAGGGGGCCCCAATGAAAAACTGTTTTTT. Its protein product is CAITGGPNEKLFF. This rearrangement joins TRBV30 to TRBJ1-4; 9 bases agree with TRBD1. The CDR3 has 13 amino acids. Germline V gene lookup returns CDR1 GTSNPN and CDR2 SVGIG (reference sequence). V was clipped by 8 bases and J by 5 bases; unmatched bases: 6.

This rearrangement joins TRBV6-5 to TRBJ1-6, with D perhaps matching TRBD1 (6 bases). The CDR3 is 13 residues long. Germline assignment: CDR1 MNHEY and CDR2 SVGAGI. Trimming stripped 6 bases from V and 10 bases from J, with 13 bases between. This CDR3 is CASSPDRTSPLHF. In DNA form, the CDR3 reads TGTGCCAGCAGCCCCGACAGGACCTCACCCCTCCACTTT.

V usage is TRBV7-2 and J usage is TRBJ2-7; 12 bases align to TRBD2. The ends lost 1 base at V and 2 bases at J; junction bases unmatched: 0. The CDR3 runs 15 residues. Germline assignment: CDR1 SGHTA and CDR2 FQGNSA. The CDR3 DNA reads as TGTGCCAGCAGCTTAGGACTAGCGGGAGCCTACGAGCAGTACTTC. It specifies CASSLGLAGAYEQYF.

The chain carries TRBV2 and TRBJ1-5; tentative D call: TRBD1 (5 bases). The CDR3 covers 12 residues. Germline V lookup: CDR1 SNHLY, CDR2 FYNNEI. V was trimmed by 6 bases and J by 6 bases, leaving 9 bases between them. Here the CDR3 reads CASSQGTQPQHF. In nucleotides, the CDR3 is TGTGCCAGCAGCCAGGGTACTCAGCCCCAGCATTTT.

The CDR3 DNA sequence: TGTGCCAGACGGGGACTGTGGGGAAGAGAAGCGGCACAAGAGACCCAGTACTTC. This sequence encodes CARRGLWGREAAQETQYF. V usage is TRBV21-1 and J usage is TRBJ2-5; the D call TRBD2 from the table was never checked on the DNA. TRBV21-1 is reported as a pseudogene. The CDR3 has 18 amino acids.

On this clone: Other DNA sequences in the sample encode the same CDR3. The chain uses TRBV10-3 and TRBJ1-1; D is undetermined. This CDR3 is 13 amino acids long. Trimming cost V 4 bases and J 1 base, with 7 bases left between them. The germline V gene encodes CDR1 ENHRY and CDR2 SYGVKD. The CDR3 loop reads CAISGTGNTEAFF. The CDR3, as DNA: TGTGCCATCAGTGGAACGGGGAACACTGAAGCTTTCTTT.